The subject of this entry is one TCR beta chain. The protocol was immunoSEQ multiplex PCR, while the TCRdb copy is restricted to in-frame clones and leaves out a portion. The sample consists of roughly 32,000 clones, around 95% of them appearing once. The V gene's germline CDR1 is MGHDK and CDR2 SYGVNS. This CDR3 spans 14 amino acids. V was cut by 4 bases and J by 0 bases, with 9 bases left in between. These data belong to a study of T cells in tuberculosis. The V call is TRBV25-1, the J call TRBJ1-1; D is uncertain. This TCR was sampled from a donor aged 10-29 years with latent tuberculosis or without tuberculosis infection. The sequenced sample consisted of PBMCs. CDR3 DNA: TGTGCCAGCAGTGGCTCAAACTTGAACACTGAAGCTTTCTTT. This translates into CASSGSNLNTEAFF.